Presented here are 18 T cell receptor beta chains from one specimen sequenced in a study of cytomegalovirus exposure and HLA in healthy donors. It was with 60 Vbeta and 13 Jbeta primers that the PCR ran. Profiling relied on immunoSEQ multiplex PCR, and the TCRdb table lists in-frame clones only, not all of them. Seen here are approximately 140,000 clones, roughly 80% observed once, and the top ten hold just over 8.5%. The sequencing sample was made of PBMCs. Receptor source: a woman aged 50 to 60 in good health and CMV-seropositive.

The CDR3 DNA reads TGTGCCAGCAGCTATTCAGGGAACTATGGCTACACCTTC. Residues: CASSYSGNYGYTF. V and J are TRBV7-2 and TRBJ1-2; a possible D gene is TRBD1 (5 bases). The length of the CDR3 is 13 residues. The germline gives CDR1 SGHTA, CDR2 FQGNSA. Trimming cost V 4 bases and J 2 bases, with 8 bases left between them.

There are a few counts of this clone. The chain links TRBV25-1 to TRBJ1-4; D call uncertain. Trimming took off 4 bases at V and 0 bases at J, with 9 bases between the two ends. CDR1 is MGHDK, CDR2 SYGVNS, per germline. The CDR3 loop spans 15 amino acids. For the CDR3, the DNA is TGTGCCAGCAGTGGGTGGGCGACAACTAATGAAAAACTGTTTTTT. Translated: CASSGWATTNEKLFF.

In this sample, this clone turned up once. This chain links TRBV4-2 with TRBJ2-7; 8 bases map to TRBD2. Unmatched junction bases numbered 3, after V lost 2 bases and J lost 0 bases. There are 15 residues in the CDR3. Germline V gene sequence: CDR1 LGHNA, CDR2 YNFKEQ. The chain's CDR3 is CASSQLAGPSYEQYF. For the CDR3, the DNA is TGTGCCAGCAGCCAATTAGCGGGGCCCTCCTACGAGCAGTACTTC.

This rearrangement joins TRBV4-2 to TRBJ2-7; D not certain. This CDR3 has 16 residues. V shed 0 bases and J shed 1 base, with 13 bases lying between them. Germline-derived CDR1 and CDR2 are LGHNA and YNFKEQ. The CDR3 region is CASSQDRNTLSYEQYF. CDR3 nucleotides: TGTGCCAGCAGCCAAGATCGAAACACATTATCCTACGAGCAGTACTTC.

Notes on this clone: One junction end disagrees with the germline gene, perhaps due to a read error. The rearrangement joins TRBV7-7 to TRBJ2-1; 11 bases are a match to TRBD2. The CDR3 consists of 16 residues. The germline V gene has CDR1 SSHAT and CDR2 FNYEAQ (reference sequence). The CDR3: CASSLGGLAAYNEQFF. DNA for the CDR3: TGTGCTAGCAGCCTTGGGGGACTAGCGGCATACAATGAGCAGTTCTTC. The full variable domain, completed using reference TRBV7-7 and TRBJ2-1, is GAGVSQSPRYKVTKRGQDVTLRCDPISSHATLYWYQQALGQGPEFLTYFNYEAQPDKSGLPSDRFSAERPEGSISTLTIQRTEQRDSAMYRCASSLGGLAAYNEQFFGPGTRLTVL.

The chain joins TRBV18 to TRBJ1-6, with D uncertain. V lost 3 bases, J lost 8 bases, and 11 bases lay in between. This CDR3 contains 14 residues. Germline CDR1 and CDR2: KGHSH and LQKENI. The CDR3 DNA follows: TGTGCCAGCTCACCCCCCTTTGTCGATTCACCCCTCCACTTT. Encoded protein: CASSPPFVDSPLHF. Combining the CDR3 with reference TRBV18 and TRBJ1-6 gives the whole variable domain NAGVMQNPRHLVRRRGQEARLRCSPMKGHSHVYWYRQLPEEGLKFMVYLQKENIIDESGMPKERFSAEFPKEGPSILRIQQVVRGDSAAYFCASSPPFVDSPLHFGNGTRLTVT.

The rearrangement joins TRBV15 to TRBJ1-5, with TRBD1 matching over 7 bases. This CDR3 is built from 15 residues. In germline, CDR1 is LNHNV, CDR2 YYDKDF (reference sequence). The V gene end was trimmed by 0 bases and the J gene end by 5 bases; junction bases not matched to a gene: 4. The CDR3 sequence is CATSRDDREDQPQHF. In DNA, the CDR3 is TGTGCCACCAGCAGAGATGACAGGGAAGATCAGCCCCAGCATTTT.

V gene TRBV4-1 combines with J gene TRBJ1-6; D is undetermined. Germline CDR1 is MGHRA and CDR2 is YSYEKL. Trimming left V 1 base short and J 0 bases short, with 10 bases between. The CDR3 is made up of 17 amino acids. The CDR3 sequence is CASSQVAVLSYNSPLHF. In DNA, the CDR3 is TGCGCCAGCAGCCAAGTTGCAGTCCTCTCCTATAATTCACCCCTCCACTTT.

The chain combines TRBV10-2 with TRBJ2-3; 8 bases agree with TRBD1. Germline-derived CDR1 and CDR2 are WSHSY and SAAADI. This CDR3 has 15 amino acids. J lost 0 bases, V lost 6 bases, and 5 bases had no gene match. The CDR3 DNA sequence: TGCGCCAGCAGGGCGGGACAGGCAAGCACAGATACGCAGTATTTT. It is translated as CASRAGQASTDTQYF.

A note on this clone: Other nucleotide sequences from this sample produce the same CDR3. The J gene is TRBJ1-2, the V gene TRBV5-1; TRBD1 matches 8 bases. The ends lost 4 bases at V and 4 bases at J; junction bases unmatched: 3. Germline V gene data show CDR1 as SGHRS and CDR2 as YFSETQ. The CDR3 is 13 residues long. The CDR3 nucleotides are TGCGCCAGCAGCACCGGACAGGGCTATGGCTACACCTTC. Translated, it gives CASSTGQGYGYTF.

A single count supports this clone. The rearrangement joins TRBV2 to TRBJ1-6; no clear D gene. Germline V lookup: CDR1 SNHLY, CDR2 FYNNEI. CDR3 length equals 15 residues. The V and J ends lost 2 bases and 5 bases respectively, with 10 bases between them. For the CDR3, the DNA is TGTGCCAGCAGTGAATCCCTGGCCAATAATTCACCCCTCCACTTT. Amino acid sequence: CASSESLANNSPLHF.

J is TRBJ2-7 and V is TRBV7-9; D gene unclear. The CDR3 is made up of 11 amino acids. Deletions cut 3 bases from V and 5 bases from J, with 5 bases between. CDR1 and CDR2 from the germline V gene are SEHNR and FQNEAQ (reference sequence). Here the CDR3 reads CASSFRNEQYF. The CDR3 DNA reads TGTGCCAGCAGCTTCAGAAACGAGCAGTACTTC.

V usage is TRBV11-2 and J usage is TRBJ2-5, with 7 bases lining up with TRBD1. The CDR3 has 14 residues. CDR1 is SGHAT, CDR2 FQNNGV, per germline. With 5 bases clipped from V and 1 base from J, the junction kept 4 bases outside the gene matches. The chain's CDR3 is CASSHGQVQETQYF. The CDR3 bases are TGTGCCAGCAGCCACGGACAGGTCCAAGAGACCCAGTACTTC.

This clone showed up just once. CDR3 region: CASSQPGEMNTEAFF. The CDR3 DNA follows: TGTGCCAGCAGCCAGCCGGGGGAAATGAACACTGAAGCTTTCTTT. This chain connects TRBV4-2 to TRBJ1-1; a weak D match, TRBD1 (5 bases). Germline CDR1 and CDR2: LGHNA and YNFKEQ. Deletions cut 3 bases from V and 0 bases from J, with 11 bases between. The CDR3 runs 15 residues.

V gene TRBV27 combines with J gene TRBJ1-4, with 8 bases fitting TRBD1. CDR3 length: 15 amino acids. J was trimmed by 8 bases and V by 4 bases; bases with no gene match: 9. Germline values: CDR1 MNHEY, CDR2 SMNVEV (reference sequence). CDR3 sequence (DNA): TGTGCCAGCAGTTCACCAGGGGGCCTGCCCGAAAAACTGTTTTTT. As protein: CASSSPGGLPEKLFF.

In regard to this clone: At the DNA level, this CDR3 is encoded by other sequences in the same sample as well. The V and J genes are TRBV7-9 and TRBJ2-7; a possible D gene is TRBD2 (6 bases). This CDR3 comprises 16 residues. Germline V gene data show CDR1 as SEHNR and CDR2 as FQNEAQ (reference sequence). V was pared by 3 bases and J by 2 bases, with 17 bases between. The CDR3 protein is CASSLPRDSPTYEQYF. The DNA of the CDR3 is TGTGCCAGCAGCTTGCCTCGGGACTCACCTACCTACGAGCAGTACTTC.

This rearrangement joins TRBV5-1 to TRBJ1-2; maybe TRBD1 (5 bases). Trimming took off 0 bases at V and 8 bases at J, with 11 bases between the two ends. The CDR3 has 13 amino acids. Per germline, CDR1 SGHRS and CDR2 YFSETQ. In DNA form, the CDR3 reads TGCGCCAGCAGCTTGGCCTCGGGGGGAGGCTACACCTTC. Its translation is CASSLASGGGYTF.

The gene calls are TRBV7-3 and TRBJ1-6, with a tentative D call TRBD1 (5 bases). This CDR3 has 11 residues. Germline V lookup: CDR1 SGHTA, CDR2 FQGTGA. V was pared by 4 bases and J by 16 bases, with 11 bases between. CDR3 sequence: CASSSGGGLHF. In DNA form, the CDR3 reads TGTGCCAGCAGCTCCGGGGGGGGGCTCCACTTT.